The 15 T cell receptor beta chains below were found in one sample sequenced in a study of OX40 agonist ivuxolimab in advanced cancers. TCRdb keeps only in-frame clones here, not all; method: immunoSEQ multiplex PCR. This sample has around 80,000 clones, with roughly nine tenths found just once. The source was CD4+ or CD8+ T cells sorted from blood, collected in a trial of the OX40 agonist ivuxolimab. These receptors came from an adult with an advanced solid tumor such as melanoma, head and neck, liver or kidney cancer.

Here the CDR3 DNA reads TGTGCCAGTACCCTACCCCCGGGGAGAGGAAATGAAAAACTGTTTTTT. It encodes CASTLPPGRGNEKLFF. The chain is built from TRBV19 and TRBJ1-4; no clear D gene. CDR3 length equals 16 residues. CDR1 is LNHDA and CDR2 is SQIVND in the germline V gene (reference sequence). V lost 7 bases and J lost 5, with 20 bases in between.

The chain has TRBV5-1 and TRBJ1-4; possibly TRBD1 for D (6 bases). The CDR3 runs to 14 residues. V lost 0 bases to trimming and J lost 7 bases, with 10 bases between them. Germline V gene sequence: CDR1 SGHRS, CDR2 YFSETQ. The CDR3 nucleotides are TGCGCCAGCAGCTTGGACAGGGCGAGTGAAAAACTGTTTTTT. This gives the protein CASSLDRASEKLFF.

The chain carries TRBV4-1 and TRBJ1-6; D not resolved. The V and J ends lost 6 bases and 0 bases respectively, with 15 bases between them. Germline CDR1 reads MGHRA; CDR2 reads YSYEKL. This CDR3 is 17 amino acids long. CDR3: CASSDSPDSSYNSPLHF. As DNA, the CDR3 is TGCGCCAGCAGTGACTCACCGGATAGCTCCTATAATTCACCCCTCCACTTT.

The J gene is TRBJ2-7, the V gene TRBV10-3; unclear D gene. V lost 10 bases, J lost 1 base, and 11 bases lay in between. The CDR3 extends over 12 amino acids. The V gene's germline CDR1 is ENHRY and CDR2 SYGVKD. Here the CDR3 reads CASIGPSYEQYF. The CDR3 DNA is TGTGCCAGCATCGGACCGTCCTACGAGCAGTACTTC.

This sequence joins TRBV30 and TRBJ1-2, with 7 bases matching TRBD1. The CDR3 consists of 15 residues. Looked up from germline, CDR1 is GTSNPN and CDR2 is SVGIG (reference sequence). The trim removed 2 bases at V and 2 bases at J, leaving 8 bases unmatched. CDR3 in amino acids: CAWSRGQSSNYGYTF. DNA for the CDR3: TGTGCCTGGAGTAGGGGACAGTCATCGAACTATGGCTACACCTTC.

The table lists this clone with a few counts. This chain uses TRBV25-1 with TRBJ2-3; 9 positions match TRBD1. Losses at the gene ends were 2 bases for V and 8 bases for J; bases not matched to a gene: 8. Germline CDR1 is MGHDK and CDR2 is SYGVNS. CDR3 length: 15 residues. The CDR3 here is CASSEPGTGMSTQYF. Written as DNA, the CDR3 is TGTGCCAGCAGTGAACCCGGGACAGGGATGAGTACGCAGTATTTT.

This chain connects TRBV7-3 to TRBJ2-6, with 7 bases that match TRBD2. V trimming: 5 bases; J trimming: 0 bases; junction bases outside the gene matches: 13. Per germline, CDR1 SGHTA and CDR2 FQGTGA. This CDR3 is built from 19 residues. CDR3 sequence: CASSERAGGSSSGANVLTF. CDR3 coding DNA: TGTGCCAGCAGCGAAAGAGCCGGGGGGTCTAGCTCTGGGGCCAACGTCCTGACTTTC. Full variable domain (missing parts from reference TRBV7-3 and TRBJ2-6): GAGVSQTPSNKVTEKGKYVELRCDPISGHTALYWYRQSLGQGPEFLIYFQGTGAADDSGLPNDRFFAVRPEGSVSTLKIQRTERGDSAVYLCASSERAGGSSSGANVLTFGAGSRLTVL.

This clone was detected only once. The genes are TRBV28 and TRBJ1-4; no reliable D call. Germline CDR1 and CDR2: MDHEN and SYDVKM. The CDR3 has 17 residues. The V end lost 4 bases, the J end lost 0 bases, and 15 bases lay between the germline ends. The CDR3 nucleotides are TGTGCCAGCAGTTCCTCAGAAAGGGCAACAACTAATGAAAAACTGTTTTTT. Translating it yields CASSSSERATTNEKLFF.

V is TRBV7-3 and J is TRBJ1-2; possibly TRBD1 for D (5 bases). Germline V CDR1 and CDR2: SGHTA, FQGTGA. Trimming pared 5 bases from V and 7 bases from J, leaving 17 bases between. CDR3 length: 14 residues. The CDR3 loop reads CASSPTVGGSGYTF. The CDR3 coding sequence is TGTGCCAGCAGCCCAACCGTTGGGGGGAGTGGCTACACCTTC. Full variable domain (outside the CDR3, taken from reference TRBV7-3 and TRBJ1-2): GAGVSQTPSNKVTEKGKYVELRCDPISGHTALYWYRQSLGQGPEFLIYFQGTGAADDSGLPNDRFFAVRPEGSVSTLKIQRTERGDSAVYLCASSPTVGGSGYTFGSGTRLTVV.

The rearrangement joins TRBV7-3 to TRBJ2-1; 7 bases align to TRBD1. The CDR3 length is 15 residues. V shed 0 bases, J shed 4 bases, and the junction held 3 bases outside the gene matches. Germline V gene sequence: CDR1 SGHTA, CDR2 FQGTGA. DNA of the CDR3: TGTGCCAGCAGCTTAACCCCGACAGGGTACAATGAGCAGTTCTTC. Translation gives CASSLTPTGYNEQFF.

V gene TRBV29-1 combines with J gene TRBJ2-1; unclear D gene. There are 10 residues in the CDR3. Germline V gene data show CDR1 as SQVTM and CDR2 as ANQGSEA. V was clipped by 7 bases and J by 7 bases, with 8 bases between them. CDR3 protein: CSGWENEQFF. CDR3 bases: TGCAGCGGGTGGGAAAATGAGCAGTTCTTC.

This clone was recorded a few times. The genes are TRBV14 and TRBJ2-5; the D gene is possibly TRBD2 (5 bases). CDR1 and CDR2 from the germline V gene are SGHDN and FVKESK. The CDR3 spans 13 residues. Trimming took 4 bases from V and 10 from J, leaving 16 bases between them. The DNA for the CDR3 is TGTGCCAGCAGCCCTGGACGGGGAAGGAGCCAGTACTTC. This gives the protein CASSPGRGRSQYF.

This chain connects TRBV27 to TRBJ2-1, with 7 bases aligning to TRBD1. With 6 bases clipped from V and 7 bases from J, the junction kept 15 bases outside the gene matches. The V gene's germline CDR1 is MNHEY and CDR2 SMNVEV (reference sequence). The CDR3 covers 16 residues. As DNA, the CDR3 is TGTGCCAGCAGCCGACAGGGTGGCACCGCCGCAAATGAGCAGTTCTTC. Residues: CASSRQGGTAANEQFF.

The chain is built from TRBV4-1 and TRBJ2-3, with D possibly being TRBD1 or TRBD2 (6 bases each). The germline V gene encodes CDR1 MGHRA and CDR2 YSYEKL. The V end lost 3 bases, the J end lost 3 bases, and 10 bases lay between the germline ends. The CDR3 has 14 residues. The CDR3: CASSHEGGTDTQYF. The CDR3 bases are TGCGCCAGCAGCCATGAGGGGGGTACAGATACGCAGTATTTT.

V gene TRBV14 combines with J gene TRBJ2-2; 8 bases line up with TRBD1. Germline loops: CDR1 SGHDN, CDR2 FVKESK. Trimming at V came to 4 bases and at J to 4 bases, leaving 5 bases not matched to a gene. The CDR3 sequence is 15 residues long. In DNA form, the CDR3 reads TGTGCCAGCAGCCCCGTACAGGGGGGCACCGGGGAGCTGTTTTTT. Encoded protein: CASSPVQGGTGELFF.